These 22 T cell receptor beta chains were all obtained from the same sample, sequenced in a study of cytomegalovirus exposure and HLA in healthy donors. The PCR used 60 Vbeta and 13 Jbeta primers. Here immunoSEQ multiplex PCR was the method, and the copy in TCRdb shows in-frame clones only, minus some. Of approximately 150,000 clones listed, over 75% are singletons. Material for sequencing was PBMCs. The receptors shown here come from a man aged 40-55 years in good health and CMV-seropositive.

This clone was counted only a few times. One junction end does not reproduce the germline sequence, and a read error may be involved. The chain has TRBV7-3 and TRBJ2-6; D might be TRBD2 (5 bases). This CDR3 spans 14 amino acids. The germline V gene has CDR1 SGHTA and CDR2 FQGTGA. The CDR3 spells CASSLNPGSNGLTF. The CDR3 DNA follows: TGTGCCAGCAGCTTAAATCCGGGGTCCAACGGCCTGACTTTC.

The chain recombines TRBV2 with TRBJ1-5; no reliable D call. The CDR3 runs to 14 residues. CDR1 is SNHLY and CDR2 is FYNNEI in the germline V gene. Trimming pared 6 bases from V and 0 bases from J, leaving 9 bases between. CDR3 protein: CASRQFYSNQPQHF. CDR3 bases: TGTGCCAGCAGACAGTTCTATAGCAATCAGCCCCAGCATTTT.

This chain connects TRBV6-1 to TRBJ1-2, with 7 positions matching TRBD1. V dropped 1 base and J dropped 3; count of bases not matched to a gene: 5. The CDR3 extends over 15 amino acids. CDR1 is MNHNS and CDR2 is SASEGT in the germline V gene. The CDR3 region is CASSEDIQGYYGYTF. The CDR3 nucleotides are TGTGCCAGCAGTGAAGATATACAGGGGTACTATGGCTACACCTTC.

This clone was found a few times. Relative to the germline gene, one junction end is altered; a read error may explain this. The CDR3 sequence is CASQKLAQGQNSQYF. CDR3 DNA sequence: TGTGCCAGCCAGAAACTAGCCCAAGGCCAAAACAGTCAGTACTTC. This chain links TRBV6-6 with TRBJ2-4; possible D gene TRBD2, 6 bases. CDR1 is MNHNY and CDR2 is SVGAGI in the germline V gene (reference sequence). This CDR3 comprises 15 residues.

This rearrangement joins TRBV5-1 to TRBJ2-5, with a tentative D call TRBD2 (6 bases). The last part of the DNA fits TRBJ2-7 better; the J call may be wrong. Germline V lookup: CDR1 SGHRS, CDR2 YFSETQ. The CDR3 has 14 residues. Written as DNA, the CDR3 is TGCGCCAGCAGCTTCGGAGGGGAAACCTACGAGCAGTACTTC. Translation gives CASSFGGETYEQYF.

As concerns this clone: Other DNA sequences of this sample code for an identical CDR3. In DNA, the CDR3 is TGTGCCAGCAGCTTGGGGGTAGGACTAGCGGGTAATGAGCAGTTCTTC. This codes for CASSLGVGLAGNEQFF. The chain recombines TRBV7-9 with TRBJ2-1; 11 bases fit TRBD2. The CDR3 consists of 16 residues. V shed 3 bases, J shed 7 bases, and the junction held 8 bases outside the gene matches. Germline V gene sequence: CDR1 SEHNR, CDR2 FQNEAQ (reference sequence).

CDR3 residues: CASSTPTSGRAWDTQYF. In DNA, the CDR3 is TGTGCCAGCAGCACCCCGACTAGCGGGAGGGCCTGGGATACGCAGTATTTT. The chain has TRBV5-4 and TRBJ2-3; 14 bases match TRBD2. V shed 4 bases, J shed 6 bases, and the junction held 10 bases outside the gene matches. The CDR3 contains 17 residues. Looked up from germline, CDR1 is SGHNT and CDR2 is YYREEE (reference sequence).

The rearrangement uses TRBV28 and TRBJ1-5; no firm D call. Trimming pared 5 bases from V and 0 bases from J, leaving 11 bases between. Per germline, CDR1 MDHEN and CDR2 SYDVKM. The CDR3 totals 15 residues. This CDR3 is CASSLGGYSNQPQHF. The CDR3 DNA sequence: TGTGCCAGCAGTCTAGGAGGTTATAGCAATCAGCCCCAGCATTTT.

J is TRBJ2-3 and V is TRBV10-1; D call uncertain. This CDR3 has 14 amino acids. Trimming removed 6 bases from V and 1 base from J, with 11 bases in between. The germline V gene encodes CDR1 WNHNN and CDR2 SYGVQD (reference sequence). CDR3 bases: TGCGCCAGCAGCAGAGCCCAGGGCACAGATACGCAGTATTTT. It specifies CASSRAQGTDTQYF.

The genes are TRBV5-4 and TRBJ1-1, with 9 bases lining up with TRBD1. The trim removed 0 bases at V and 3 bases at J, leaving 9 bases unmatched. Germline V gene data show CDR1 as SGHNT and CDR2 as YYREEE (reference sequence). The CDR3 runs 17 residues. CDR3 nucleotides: TGTGCCAGCAGCTTGGCCAAGTTTGACAGGGGGGACACTGAAGCTTTCTTT. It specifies CASSLAKFDRGDTEAFF.

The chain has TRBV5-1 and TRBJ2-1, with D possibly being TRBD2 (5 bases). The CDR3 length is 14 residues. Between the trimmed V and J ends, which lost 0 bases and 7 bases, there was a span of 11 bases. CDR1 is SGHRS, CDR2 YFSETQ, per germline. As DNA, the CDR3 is TGCGCCAGCAGCTTGGGGGCCGGGGTGAATGAGCAGTTCTTC. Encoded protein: CASSLGAGVNEQFF. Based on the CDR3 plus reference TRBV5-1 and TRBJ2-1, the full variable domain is KAGVTQTPRYLIKTRGQQVTLSCSPISGHRSVSWYQQTPGQGLQFLFEYFSETQRNKGNFPGRFSGRQFSNSRSEMNVSTLELGDSALYLCASSLGAGVNEQFFGPGTRLTVL.

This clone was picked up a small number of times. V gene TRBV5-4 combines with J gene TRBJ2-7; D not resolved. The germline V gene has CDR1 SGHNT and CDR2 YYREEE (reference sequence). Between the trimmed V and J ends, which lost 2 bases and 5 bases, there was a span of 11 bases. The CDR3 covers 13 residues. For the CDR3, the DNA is TGTGCCAGCAGCTTTGTGGCCGTCGACGAGCAGTACTTC. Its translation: CASSFVAVDEQYF.

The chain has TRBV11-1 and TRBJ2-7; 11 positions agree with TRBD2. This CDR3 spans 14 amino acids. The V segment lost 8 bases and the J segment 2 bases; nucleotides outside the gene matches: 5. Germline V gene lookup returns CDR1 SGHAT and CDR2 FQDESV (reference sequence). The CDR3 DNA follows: TGTGCCAGCGCCTTAGCGGGAGGGCCCTACGAGCAGTACTTC. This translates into CASALAGGPYEQYF.

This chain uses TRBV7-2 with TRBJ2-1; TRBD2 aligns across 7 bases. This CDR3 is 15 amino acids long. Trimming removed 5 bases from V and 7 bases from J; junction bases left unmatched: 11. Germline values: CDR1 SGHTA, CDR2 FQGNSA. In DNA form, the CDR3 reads TGTGCCAGCAGCCGCAGCGGGATAGACAGAAATGAGCAGTTCTTC. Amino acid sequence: CASSRSGIDRNEQFF.

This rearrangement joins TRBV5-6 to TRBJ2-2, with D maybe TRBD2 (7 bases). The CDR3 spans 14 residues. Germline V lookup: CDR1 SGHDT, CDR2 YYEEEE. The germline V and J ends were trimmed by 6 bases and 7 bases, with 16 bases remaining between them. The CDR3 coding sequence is TGTGCCAGCACGGGACCGGGGGGCATCGGGGAGCTGTTTTTT. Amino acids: CASTGPGGIGELFF.

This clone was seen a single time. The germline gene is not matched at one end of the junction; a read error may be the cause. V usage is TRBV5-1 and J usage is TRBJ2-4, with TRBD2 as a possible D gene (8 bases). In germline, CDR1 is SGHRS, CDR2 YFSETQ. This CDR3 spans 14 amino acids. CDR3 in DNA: TGTGCCAGCAGCCCCGGACTAGCAGGGGACAGTCAGTACTTC. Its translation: CASSPGLAGDSQYF. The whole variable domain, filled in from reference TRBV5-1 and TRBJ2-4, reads KAGVTQTPRYLIKTRGQQVTLSCSPISGHRSVSWYQQTPGQGLQFLFEYFSETQRNKGNFPGRFSGRQFSNSRSEMNVSTLELGDSALYLCASSPGLAGDSQYFGAGTRLSVL.

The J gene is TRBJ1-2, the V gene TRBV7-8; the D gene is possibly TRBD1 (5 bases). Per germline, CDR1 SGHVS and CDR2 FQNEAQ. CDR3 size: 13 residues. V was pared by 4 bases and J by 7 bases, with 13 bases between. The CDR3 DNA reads TGTGCCAGCAGCTATCCAGGGTGGGGTGGCTACACCTTC. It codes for CASSYPGWGGYTF.

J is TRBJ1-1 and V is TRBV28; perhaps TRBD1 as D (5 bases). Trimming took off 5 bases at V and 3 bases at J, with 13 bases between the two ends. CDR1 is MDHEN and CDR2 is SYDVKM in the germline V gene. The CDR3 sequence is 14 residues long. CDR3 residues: CASSNRGGYTEAFF. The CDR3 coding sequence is TGTGCCAGCAGTAACCGGGGGGGGTACACTGAAGCTTTCTTT.

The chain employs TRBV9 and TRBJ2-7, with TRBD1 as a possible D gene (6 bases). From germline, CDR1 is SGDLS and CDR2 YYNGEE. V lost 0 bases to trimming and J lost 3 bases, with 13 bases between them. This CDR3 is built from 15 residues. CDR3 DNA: TGTGCCAGCAGCGTAGCTGCGGACAGCCGCTACGAGCAGTACTTC. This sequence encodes CASSVAADSRYEQYF. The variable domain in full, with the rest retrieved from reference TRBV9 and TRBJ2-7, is DSGVTQTPKHLITATGQRVTLRCSPRSGDLSVYWYQQSLDQGLQFLIQYYNGEERAKGNILERFSAQQFPDLHSELNLSSLELGDSALYFCASSVAADSRYEQYFGPGTRLTVT.

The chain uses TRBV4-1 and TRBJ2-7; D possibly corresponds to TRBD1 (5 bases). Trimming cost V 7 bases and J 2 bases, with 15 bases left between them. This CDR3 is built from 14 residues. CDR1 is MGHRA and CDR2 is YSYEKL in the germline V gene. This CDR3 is CASKRGITTYEQYF. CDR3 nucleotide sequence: TGCGCCAGCAAAAGGGGTATTACTACCTACGAGCAGTACTTC.

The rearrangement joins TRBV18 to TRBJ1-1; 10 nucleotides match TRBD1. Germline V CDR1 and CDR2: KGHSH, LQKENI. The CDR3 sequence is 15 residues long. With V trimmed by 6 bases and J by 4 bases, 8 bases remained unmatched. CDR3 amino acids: CASSQSGTGATEAFF. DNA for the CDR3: TGTGCCAGCTCCCAGTCCGGGACAGGGGCCACTGAAGCTTTCTTT. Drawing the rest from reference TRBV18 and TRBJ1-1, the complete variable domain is NAGVMQNPRHLVRRRGQEARLRCSPMKGHSHVYWYRQLPEEGLKFMVYLQKENIIDESGMPKERFSAEFPKEGPSILRIQQVVRGDSAAYFCASSQSGTGATEAFFGQGTRLTVV.

CDR3 nucleotide sequence: TGTGCCAGCAGTTACTCGGACAGGGGTCCCTACGAGCAGTACTTC. Its protein product is CASSYSDRGPYEQYF. The chain links TRBV6-5 to TRBJ2-7, with 9 bases aligning to TRBD1. From germline, CDR1 is MNHEY and CDR2 SVGAGI. CDR3 length: 15 amino acids. J lost 2 bases, V lost 0 bases, and 2 bases had no gene match.